This is a list of T cell receptor beta chains from one sample in a study of T cell responses to AZD1222 COVID-19 vaccine. Measured with immunoSEQ multiplex PCR; TCRdb has only the in-frame clones, and not every one. The sample consists of approximately 70,000 clones, roughly 88% of them appearing once. The sample consisted of peripheral blood, taken 28 days after the second dose of the MenACWY control vaccine. The receptors were sampled from an adult who received the MenACWY meningococcal vaccine as a control. Each CDR3 is given with its conserved first and last residue. A D gene is named only where the DNA matches it firmly. Clone size is not always given. Where it is, it says once, few, many or a class for expanded clones.

d_call clone_size j_call v_call cdr3_aa cdr3_nt
NA NA TRBJ2-5 TRBV5-1 CASSLDGRGQETQYF TGCGCCAGCAGCTTGGATGGCAGGGGCCAAGAGACCCAGTACTTC
TRBD1 NA TRBJ1-6 TRBV30 CAWKLTGNNSPLHF TGTGCCTGGAAATTGACAGGGAACAATTCACCCCTCCACTTT
NA few TRBJ1-1 TRBV19 CASSIDRKNTEAFF TGTGCCAGTAGTATTGACAGAAAGAACACTGAAGCTTTCTTT
TRBD1 NA TRBJ1-2 TRBV2 CASTNARDRGGYTF TGTGCCAGCACTAATGCAAGGGACAGGGGTGGCTACACCTTC
TRBD1 NA TRBJ1-1 TRBV27 CASSRTGRDTEAFF TGTGCCAGCAGTAGGACAGGGAGGGATACTGAAGCTTTCTTT
TRBD1 NA TRBJ1-5 TRBV5-1 CASSLSTGEAQPQHF TGCGCCAGCAGCTTGAGCACAGGGGAGGCTCAGCCCCAGCATTTT
NA NA TRBJ2-3 TRBV5-1 CASSSEKRLDLSLSTQYF TGCGCCAGCAGCTCTGAGAAACGTTTGGACCTGAGTCTTAGTACGCAGTATTTT
NA few TRBJ1-1 TRBV5-6 CASSDLGAGKAFF TGTGCCAGCAGCGACCTTGGGGCAGGAAAAGCTTTCTTT
NA NA TRBJ2-5 TRBV3-1/TRBV3-2 CASSPQPPGKTQYF TGTGCCAGCAGCCCGCAACCGCCAGGCAAGACCCAGTACTTC
NA NA TRBJ2-1 TRBV6-5 CASSYVGGEYNEQFF TGTGCCAGCAGTTACGTCGGGGGCGAATACAATGAGCAGTTCTTC
TRBD1 NA TRBJ1-2 TRBV10-2 CASRDRGTEDYTF TGCGCCAGCAGGGACAGGGGGACCGAGGACTACACCTTC
NA NA TRBJ1-1 TRBV4-1 CASSQGAVNTEAFF TGCGCCAGCAGCCAAGGAGCAGTGAACACTGAAGCTTTCTTT
NA NA TRBJ1-1 TRBV2 CASSEGRDGEAFF TGTGCCAGCAGTGAAGGCAGGGATGGTGAAGCTTTCTTT
TRBD2 NA TRBJ2-2 TRBV2 CASRLADNTGELFF TGTGCCAGCAGACTAGCGGATAACACCGGGGAGCTGTTTTTT
NA NA TRBJ2-7 TRBV20-1 CSASEGRDHEQYF TGCAGTGCTAGTGAAGGCAGGGACCACGAGCAGTACTTC
NA NA TRBJ1-6 TRBV10-3 CAISPVDSSYNSPLHF TGTGCCATCAGCCCGGTCGATAGCTCCTATAATTCACCCCTCCACTTT
NA NA TRBJ2-7 TRBV5-4 CASSLGYEQYF TGTGCCAGCAGCTTGGGCTACGAGCAGTACTTC
TRBD1 NA TRBJ2-7 TRBV27 CASSRQGARGSYEQYF TGTGCCAGCAGTCGACAGGGGGCGAGGGGTTCCTACGAGCAGTACTTC
TRBD2 NA TRBJ2-7 TRBV5-1 CASSEFSGGDYEQYF TGCGCCAGCAGCGAATTTAGCGGGGGGGACTACGAGCAGTACTTC
TRBD1 NA TRBJ2-7 TRBV5-1 CASSSSGTGLSYEQYF TGCGCCAGCAGCTCATCCGGGACAGGCCTCTCCTACGAGCAGTACTTC
TRBD1 NA TRBJ1-1 TRBV9 CASSPDLSGGLGAFF TGTGCCAGCAGCCCAGACTTATCAGGGGGGCTAGGAGCTTTCTTT
NA NA TRBJ1-2 TRBV6-5 CASRMTVTNYGYTF TGTGCCAGCAGAATGACAGTTACTAACTATGGCTACACCTTC